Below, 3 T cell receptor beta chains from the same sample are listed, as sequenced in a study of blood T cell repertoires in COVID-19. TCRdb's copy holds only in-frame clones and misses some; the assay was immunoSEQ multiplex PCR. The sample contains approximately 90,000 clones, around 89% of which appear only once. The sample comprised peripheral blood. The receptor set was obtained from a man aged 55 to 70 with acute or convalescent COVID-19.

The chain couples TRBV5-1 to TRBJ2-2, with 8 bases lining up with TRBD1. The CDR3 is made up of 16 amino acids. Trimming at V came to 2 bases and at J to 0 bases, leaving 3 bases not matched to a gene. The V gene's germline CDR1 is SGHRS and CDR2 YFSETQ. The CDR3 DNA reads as TGCGCCAGCAGCTTTTTACAGGGGGCGAACACCGGGGAGCTGTTTTTT. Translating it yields CASSFLQGANTGELFF. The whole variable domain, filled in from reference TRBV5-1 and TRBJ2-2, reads KAGVTQTPRYLIKTRGQQVTLSCSPISGHRSVSWYQQTPGQGLQFLFEYFSETQRNKGNFPGRFSGRQFSNSRSEMNVSTLELGDSALYLCASSFLQGANTGELFFGEGSRLTVL.

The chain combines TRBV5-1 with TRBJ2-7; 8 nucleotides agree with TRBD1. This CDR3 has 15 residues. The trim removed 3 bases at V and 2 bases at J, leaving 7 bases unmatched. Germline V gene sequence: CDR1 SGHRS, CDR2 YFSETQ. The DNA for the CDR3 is TGCGCCAGCAGCTCCGGACAGGGAAGGGCCTACGAGCAGTACTTC. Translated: CASSSGQGRAYEQYF. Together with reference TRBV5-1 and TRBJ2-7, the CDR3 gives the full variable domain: KAGVTQTPRYLIKTRGQQVTLSCSPISGHRSVSWYQQTPGQGLQFLFEYFSETQRNKGNFPGRFSGRQFSNSRSEMNVSTLELGDSALYLCASSSGQGRAYEQYFGPGTRLTVT.

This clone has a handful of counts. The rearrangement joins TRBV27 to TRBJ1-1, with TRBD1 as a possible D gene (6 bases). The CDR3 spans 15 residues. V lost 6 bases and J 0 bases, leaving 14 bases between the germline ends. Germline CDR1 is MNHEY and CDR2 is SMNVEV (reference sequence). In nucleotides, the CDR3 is TGTGCCAGCAGCCACAACACAGGGTTGAACACTGAAGCTTTCTTT. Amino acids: CASSHNTGLNTEAFF.